This T cell receptor (beta chain) was recorded in a study of glioma-infiltrating T cells after dendritic cell vaccination. Clones were sequenced by immunoSEQ multiplex PCR, and TCRdb holds only the in-frame ones, with some missing. The sample lists over 90,000 clones; 85% to 90% were seen once. The germline CDR1 and CDR2 sequences are SGHRS and YFSETQ. The CDR3 runs 13 residues. With 0 bases removed from V and 3 bases from J, the gap between germline ends came to 4 bases. This TCR was sampled from a human donor with glioblastoma. The chain is built from TRBV5-1 and TRBJ2-1; D uncertain. This specimen consisted of blood, obtained before dendritic cell vaccination. The CDR3 sequence: CASSLVHYNEQFF. The CDR3, as DNA: TGCGCCAGCAGCTTGGTCCACTACAATGAGCAGTTCTTC.